This T cell receptor (beta chain) was recovered during a study of cytomegalovirus exposure and HLA in healthy donors listed by TCRdb under 2017. Describing the broader study: An earlier analysis of approximately 640 of the donors reported about 290 Gb of sequence data and some 100 million unique TCR beta sequences from 150 million to 200 million T cells. Donor age, sex, ethnicity and CMV serostatus were collected together with the repertoire data. A handful of DR-DQ haplotypes were handled as single units for association and clustering because linkage in the cohort was strong. A later genetic analysis used genome-wide SNP genotypes for about three fifths of the 666 donors, treating that subset as a discovery cohort. The study aimed to test whether cataloging public T cell receptors could reveal signatures of past pathogen exposure. On average, roughly 250,000 unique TCR beta nucleotide sequences were sequenced per donor among 300 to 500 genotyped donors of the cohort, with roughly 20% of those sequences being non-productive. The T cell repertoires of some 670 subjects were profiled by immunosequencing and related to cytomegalovirus serostatus. To predict cytomegalovirus infection status, the study combined high-throughput TCR immunosequencing, statistical association of individual TCRs with disease status, and machine learning. A later analysis re-analyzed previously published TCR beta repertoires from about 730 donors and added high-resolution HLA genotyping to study TCR occurrence patterns. An earlier analysis of around 640 of the donors used high-throughput TCR beta sequencing to judge whether each TCR beta V gene segment behaved as functional or pseudogenic. A separate validation cohort of 100 to 150 different subjects was used in addition to the roughly 620-subject first cohort. Class I and class II HLA loci were covered by the typing at four-digit resolution. Typing coverage differed by locus: A, B, C, DRB1 and DQB1 were typed in roughly 620-640 donors, DQA1 in about 550, DPA1 in 606, and DPB1 in roughly 470. An early release that covered 500 to 800 HLA-typed donors contained 250 to 350 gigabases of sequencing data and 75 million to 100 million unique TCR sequences. The genetic ancestry cluster associated with self-reported Caucasian donors included about 84% of the roughly 360 genotyped donors. Every discovery cohort repertoire had been produced on one sequencing platform. Rather than drawing on any new phenotypic data, the later analysis identified candidate immune exposures from TCR beta sequences and the way those sequences occurred across donors.

Broad study findings and their caveats: A later genetic analysis associated a missense DCLRE1C variant with V-gene and J-gene trimming of TCR beta chains, and an independent cohort replicated the association. The classifier was reported to diagnose cytomegalovirus status with high specificity and sensitivity in both the original cohort and the validation cohort. When HLA alleles, especially DR and DQ, strongly co-occurred, attributing TCR associations to individual alleles was difficult. Only TCR beta chains were sequenced in this cohort, and the absence of alpha or paired-chain data limited detectable features. In vitro tests confirmed that a few of the cytomegalovirus-associated TCR beta chains recognize cytomegalovirus antigens. Most TCR sequences were seen in very few donors, while some public TCRs were found in many individuals. The sequencing pipeline was judged likely to have produced a cluster of highly shared sequence variants as a technical artifact. Linkage disequilibrium might explain the correlated functional status among segregating V segments, but an unknown experimental factor could not be excluded. A further reported finding was that TCR beta sequences accurately predicted the HLA-A and HLA-B alleles for most subjects in the first cohort. Compared with equally common non-associated chains, HLA-associated TCR beta chains in a later analysis were more clonally expanded and had lower generation probabilities. Most CMV-associated TCR beta chains appeared to be HLA-restricted in a later analysis, and the HLA associations seemed to be driven largely by CMV exposure. According to a later genetic analysis, donors in an Asian-associated ancestry cluster had fewer N-insertions in productive TCRs than the roughly 660-donor mean. HLA typing was unavailable for some donors at each locus, so association tests used only the typed subset. Presence/absence analyses assumed roughly uniform sequencing depth across donors, an assumption that may not hold. Specific HLA alleles were associated with some 15,000 TCR beta sequences at a false discovery rate of 0.05 in a later analysis. According to a later analysis, parvovirus B19, influenza, CMV and Epstein-Barr virus appeared linked to several top co-occurrence clusters. An earlier analysis of 587 of the donors showed that most TCR beta V segments appeared in productive rearrangements either about 87% or about 30% of the time, which broadly matched IMGT annotations. CMV serostatus was the only immune exposure information available for the cohort. The authors suggested that the approach could potentially be generalized to other disease states and immunological phenotypes. Because counts were too low, 15 to 20 rarely observed V segments, including chromosome 9 orphons, were left out of the earlier analysis of roughly 600 of the donors. A total of 150 to 200 TCR beta chains were listed by the study as associated with cytomegalovirus. In a later analysis, the rate of TCR association differed among HLA loci, with DRB1 alleles having the most associated TCRs and HLA-C alleles having the fewest. Some IMGT-functional V segments, including TRBV6-2 and TRBV6-3, could not be distinguished by the 87-base-pair reads and were therefore excluded.

Preparation of the library involved the immunoSEQ multiplex PCR assay. For the multiplex PCR, a mixture combining 60 forward primers for TCR Vbeta segments and 13 reverse primers for TCR Jbeta segments was used. The CDR3 region of rearranged TCR beta genes was amplified from genomic DNA with a multiplex PCR assay. Amplified TCR beta libraries were sequenced as 87-base-pair reads on the Illumina HiSeq System. Per the original workflow: A later analysis tallied roughly 78 million unique TCR beta chains across the 666 repertoires, and around 9.9 million of those chains were shared by two or more donors. To remove PCR and sequencing errors, raw reads were error-corrected and collapsed into unique sequences using a nearest-neighbor algorithm that merged closely related sequences. CDR3 sequences were aligned to IMGT reference sequences to assign V, D and J gene segments. For a sequence to be retained, a match of at least six nucleotides to both a V gene segment and a J gene segment was required. Rearrangements were classified as productive when the CDR3 lacked stop codons and remained in frame with V and J, and all other rearrangements were classified as non-productive. CDR3 was defined by IMGT convention, running from the second conserved V-encoded cysteine to the conserved J-encoded phenylalanine. The earlier analysis of a few hundred of the donors excluded sequences that lacked an unambiguous match to a single V gene segment. An earlier analysis of several hundred of the donors called V segments functional above 56.7% productive rearrangements and segregating when the between-donor standard deviation exceeded 5%. A statistical classification framework was built for diagnosing cytomegalovirus status from the catalog of TCR beta chain sequences. A later analysis assigned V and J genes by comparing TCR nucleotide sequences with IMGT/GENE-DB human TR gene sequences. A later analysis assigned CDR3 sequences and most-parsimonious VDJ recombination scenarios with the TCRdist pipeline. A later analysis defined each TCR beta chain by its CDR3 amino acid sequence plus V-gene family, and excluded reads lacking a unique V-gene family. As a way to deal with suspected cross-contamination and a sequencing artifact, a later analysis dropped nearly 600 nucleotide sequences that were highly shared and had low generation probability. In a later analysis, a clonal expansion index was calculated for each public chain from normalized within-repertoire ranks of inferred template counts. Generation probabilities in a later analysis came from a VDJ recombination model fitted to out-of-frame rearrangements, and those results were checked against IGoR. A later analysis scored TCR-TCR, TCR-HLA and TCR-CMV co-occurrence with hypergeometric tests, applying a repertoire-size bias correction to TCR pairs. To estimate false discovery rates, a later analysis permuted the HLA or CMV assignments 20 times. In a later analysis, co-occurring TCRs were grouped using DBSCAN, with TCRdist sequence similarity added in when clustering inside HLA-allele-positive subsets. Repertoires with fewer than 30,000 or more than 120,000 public chains, plus five repertoires with anomalous nucleotide sharing, were excluded from co-occurrence clustering. TCRdb mirrors the immuneACCESS table, restricted to in-frame sequences. Some clones are absent from its copies; in checked studies, under half trace to an unresolved V gene, and the reason for the others is unknown. V and J calls and clone size follow that table, whereas D and trimming were derived from the DNA. The sample's records list some 62,000 clones. The top ten constitute approximately 5.6% of the sample.

At the junction V is shortened by 0 bases and J by 4 bases, with 16 bases in between. Spanning cysteine to phenylalanine, the CDR3 consists of 16 amino acids. The retained sequence is limited to the CDR3, 48 bases, with the frame set at the first base. Looking up the germline V gene yields CDR1 SNHLY and CDR2 FYNNEI. With regard to this clone: There is no known antigen for this receptor. At the DNA level, this CDR3 is encoded by other sequences in the same sample as well.

The cohort was made up of approximately 700 healthy bone marrow donors. At the time of sampling, every cohort member was nominally healthy, though immune exposures that went unrecorded were likely present. The donor was CMV seropositive and belonged to the group of some 290 seropositive cohort members. A peripheral blood sample was provided by each donor, and peripheral blood mononuclear cells were used for TCR beta sequencing. The Qiagen DNeasy Blood Extraction Kit was used to extract genomic DNA from the blood cell samples. The rearrangement joined TRBV2 to TRBJ2-7, and perhaps TRBD1 as D gene, on 5 matching bases. Sequenced material: PBMCs. The receptor was isolated from a man younger than 40 in good health and CMV-seropositive. The bases read TGTGCCAGCAGTGAAGCCCTGATAGGGGTTAGGTACGAGCAGTACTTC. The resulting protein is CASSEALIGVRYEQYF.